Listed below are T cell receptor beta chains from one sample, sequenced in a study of sequential checkpoint blockade in melanoma. Repertoires were generated with immunoSEQ multiplex PCR, while TCRdb's copy carries only in-frame clones and drops some. The sample lists around 18,000 clones, around 63% occurring once. Sequenced material: CD8+ T cells sorted from blood (inferred from file names), taken from a patient given nivolumab and ipilimumab in sequence. These receptor sequences come from a human donor with melanoma. The CDR3 runs from the conserved cysteine through the conserved F or W. D genes are given only for firm matches. Clone size is shown for a subset of rows, as once, few, many or a class of expanded clone.

-,TRBV5-4,TRBJ2-7,-,CASSLVANPARTYEQYF,TGTGCCAGCAGCTTGGTTGCCAACCCGGCGCGGACCTACGAGCAGTACTTC
-,TRBV7-9,TRBJ1-5,-,CASSLDQGGRYQPQHF,TGTGCCAGCAGCTTAGACCAGGGCGGTAGGTATCAGCCCCAGCATTTT
TRBD2,TRBV7-6,TRBJ2-3,-,CASSPGKGGDTQYF,TGTGCCAGCAGTCCCGGGAAGGGAGGGGATACGCAGTATTTT
-,TRBV6-1,TRBJ2-1,few,CASAQGPDYNEQFF,TGTGCCAGCGCACAGGGTCCGGACTACAATGAGCAGTTCTTC
-,TRBV4-1,TRBJ1-1,few,CASRQDRGAEAFF,TGTGCCAGCAGACAAGATCGGGGGGCCGAAGCTTTCTTT
TRBD1,TRBV7-8,TRBJ1-6,once,CASSLRTGRGLYNSPLHF,TGTGCCAGCAGCTTGCGGACAGGCCGCGGCCTCTATAATTCACCCCTCCACTTT
-,TRBV7-2,TRBJ2-7,-,CASSLMRRSEQYF,TGTGCCAGCAGCTTAATGAGAAGGAGCGAGCAGTACTTC
TRBD1,TRBV29-1,TRBJ2-7,once,CSGNRGQEQYF,TGCAGCGGAAACAGGGGCCAAGAGCAGTACTTC
TRBD2,TRBV30,TRBJ2-2,-,CAWSALAGGDTGELFF,TGTGCCTGGAGTGCTCTAGCGGGGGGGGACACCGGGGAGCTGTTTTTT
-,TRBV7-8,TRBJ1-4,few,CASTVGSGKGEKLFF,TGTGCCAGCACCGTAGGTTCCGGGAAGGGTGAAAAACTGTTTTTT
-,TRBV4-1,TRBJ2-1,-,CASSQMLAWNNEQFF,TGCGCCAGCAGCCAAATGCTAGCTTGGAACAATGAGCAGTTCTTC
TRBD1,TRBV7-9,TRBJ2-1,-,CASSLVTGERDEQFF,TGTGCCAGCAGCTTAGTAACAGGGGAACGAGATGAGCAGTTCTTC
TRBD2,TRBV28,TRBJ2-5,-,CASSLRRGGTQETQYF,TGTGCCAGCAGCCTTCGACGCGGGGGGACCCAAGAGACCCAGTACTTC
-,TRBV27,TRBJ2-1,-,CASSFGGSYNEQFF,TGTGCCAGCAGTTTCGGGGGCTCCTACAATGAGCAGTTCTTC
-,TRBV5-6,TRBJ2-4,medium-sized,CASTRGGVGAKNIQYF,TGTGCCAGCACCCGGGGCGGGGTGGGAGCCAAAAACATTCAGTACTTC
TRBD1,TRBV2,TRBJ2-3,-,CASSWDRDRVRTDTQYF,TGTGCCAGCAGTTGGGACCGGGACAGGGTACGCACAGATACGCAGTATTTT
TRBD1,TRBV6-1,TRBJ2-7,-,CASSEEAGGAYEQYF,TGTGCCAGCAGTGAAGAGGCAGGGGGCGCGTACGAGCAGTACTTC
-,TRBV19,TRBJ2-7,-,CASSIFLQDEQYF,TGTGCCAGTAGTATCTTTCTCCAGGACGAGCAGTACTTC
-,TRBV7-8,TRBJ1-2,-,CASSPLGAGYTF,TGTGCCAGCAGCCCGCTTGGGGCGGGCTACACCTTC
-,TRBV7-2,TRBJ1-4,-,CASSAQTATNEKLFF,TGTGCCAGCAGCGCCCAGACAGCAACTAATGAAAAACTGTTTTTT
-,TRBV6-5,TRBJ2-2,-,CASSDSNGVGGELFF,TGTGCCAGCAGTGACTCGAACGGGGTCGGCGGGGAGCTGTTTTTT
-,TRBV4-1,TRBJ2-1,-,CASSQMEASYNEQFF,TGCGCCAGCAGCCAAATGGAGGCCTCCTACAATGAGCAGTTCTTC
-,TRBV9,TRBJ2-7,-,CASSERGFSYEQYF,TGTGCCAGCAGCGAAAGGGGGTTTTCCTACGAGCAGTACTTC
TRBD2,TRBV25-1,TRBJ2-2,-,CASSEITGGGELFF,TGTGCCAGCAGTGAAATTACGGGAGGCGGGGAGCTGTTTTTT
TRBD2,TRBV7-9,TRBJ2-1,-,CASSLTLAGVGSSYNEQFF,TGTGCCAGCAGCTTAACACTAGCGGGAGTGGGGAGCTCCTACAATGAGCAGTTCTTC
TRBD1,TRBV5-1,TRBJ1-6,-,CASSQGDSIWPLHF,TGCGCCAGCAGCCAGGGGGACAGCATCTGGCCCCTCCACTTT